This T cell receptor (beta chain) was obtained from a study of regulatory T cells in long-lasting Graves disease. Germline V gene lookup returns CDR1 ENHRY and CDR2 SYGVKD. The CDR3 contains 18 residues. Deletions cut 3 bases from V and 2 bases from J, with 20 bases between. Researchers made TCR beta libraries by using iRepertoire HTBI primers and running Arm-PCR on CDR3 regions. TCRdb reanalysed the multiplex PCR reads using MiXCR and keeps one entry per CDR3 protein. The sample records about 220,000 distinct CDR3 sequences, roughly 19% being singletons. This clonotype was counted ten times or more. Regarding time point: newly diagnosed GD, antithyroid drugs for less than 3 months. The TCR library was prepared using RNA isolated from PBMCs. These data were also reused for a study on T cells in Graves' hyperthyroidism and ophthalmopathy. That source notes: Stable hyperthyroidism was told apart from ophthalmopathy by a model built on 13 V-J features.

The sequence came from a woman in her twenties or thirties with Graves disease. The sample consisted of peripheral blood mononuclear cells (PBMCs), taken at new diagnosis, from a patient treated with antithyroid drugs. The gene calls are TRBV10-3 and TRBJ1-3; D perhaps matches TRBD1 (6 bases). The CDR3 loop is CAISERAGQGIAGNTIYF. The CDR3 bases are TGTGCCATCAGTGAACGGGCGGGCCAGGGGATAGCTGGAAACACCATATATTTT.